These 4 T cell receptor beta chains were sequenced from one sample in a study of technical replicates of blood from several donors. Here immunoSEQ multiplex PCR was the method, and the copy in TCRdb shows in-frame clones only, minus some. The sample carries about 56,000 clones, 90% to 95% recorded once. The specimen sequenced was PBMCs. The receptors originated from a human donor in good health. Some clones in this sample may be carry-over from other donors' samples.

The V and J genes are TRBV5-1 and TRBJ2-3; TRBD2 aligns across 7 bases. From germline, CDR1 is SGHRS and CDR2 YFSETQ. This CDR3 comprises 14 residues. J gave up 6 bases and V 5 bases, and 9 bases lay outside the gene matches. The CDR3 loop is CASRLTSILDTQYF. The CDR3 bases are TGCGCCAGCAGATTGACTAGCATATTGGATACGCAGTATTTT.

This chain uses TRBV5-6 with TRBJ2-5, with 7 nucleotides matching TRBD2. The CDR3 sequence is 14 residues long. Germline-derived CDR1 and CDR2 are SGHDT and YYEEEE. J lost 5 bases, V lost 3 bases, and 7 bases had no gene match. Here the CDR3 reads CASSYGLVAETQYF. The CDR3 DNA sequence: TGTGCCAGCAGCTACGGACTAGTTGCGGAGACCCAGTACTTC.

The V gene is TRBV4-2, the J gene TRBJ2-1, with 7 bases lining up with TRBD2. Germline CDR1 and CDR2: LGHNA and YNFKEQ. V gave up 0 bases and J gave up 3 bases; unmatched junction bases: 5. The CDR3 sequence is 16 residues long. The CDR3 protein is CASSQDRTGGYNEQFF. The CDR3, as DNA: TGTGCCAGCAGCCAAGATAGGACGGGGGGCTACAATGAGCAGTTCTTC.

The chain has TRBV5-1 and TRBJ2-7, with a possible D match to TRBD2 (6 bases). CDR3 length: 13 residues. Germline-derived CDR1 and CDR2 are SGHRS and YFSETQ. The ends were cut back, 2 bases at V and 3 bases at J, with 9 bases in the middle. The chain's CDR3 is CASSFAAGYEQYF. CDR3 nucleotide sequence: TGCGCCAGCAGCTTCGCAGCGGGCTACGAGCAGTACTTC.